These 18 T cell receptor beta chains were sequenced from one sample in a study of cytomegalovirus exposure and HLA in healthy donors. Generated by immunoSEQ multiplex PCR, the TCRdb table keeps only in-frame clones and is missing some. The sample lists roughly 300,000 clones; 88% were seen once. Input material: PBMCs. The receptors were gathered from a woman aged 18 to 35 in good health and CMV-seronegative.

To note about this clone: At the DNA level, this CDR3 is encoded by other sequences in the same sample as well. The V gene is TRBV27, the J gene TRBJ2-7; D is undetermined. Trimming pared 5 bases from V and 0 bases from J, leaving 8 bases between. Germline values: CDR1 MNHEY, CDR2 SMNVEV (reference sequence). There are 13 residues in the CDR3. The CDR3 nucleotides read TGTGCCAGCAGTCTCACCAGCTCCTACGAGCAGTACTTC. Protein sequence: CASSLTSSYEQYF.

The CDR3 is CASSIGATEAFF. The CDR3 region has the DNA TGTGCCAGTAGTATAGGGGCTACTGAAGCTTTCTTT. The V gene is TRBV19, the J gene TRBJ1-1; no firm D call. The CDR3 sequence is 12 residues long. Trimming pared 1 base from V and 5 bases from J, leaving 5 bases between. CDR1 LNHDA and CDR2 SQIVND come from the germline V gene (reference sequence).

The rearrangement links TRBV6-5 to TRBJ1-5; 8 bases agree with TRBD1. V was pared by 6 bases and J by 6 bases, with 7 bases of the junction left unmatched. The germline V gene has CDR1 MNHEY and CDR2 SVGAGI. The CDR3 consists of 14 residues. For the CDR3, the DNA is TGTGCCAGCAGGAAACGGACAGGGATTCAGCCCCAGCATTTT. The encoded protein is CASRKRTGIQPQHF.

The rearrangement links TRBV14 to TRBJ2-5; 11 bases line up with TRBD1. This CDR3 has 17 amino acids. From germline, CDR1 is SGHDN and CDR2 FVKESK. V gave up 5 bases and J gave up 5 bases; unmatched junction bases: 13. CDR3 in amino acids: CASSGNRDRGIHETQYF. The CDR3 DNA reads TGTGCCAGCAGCGGAAACCGGGACAGGGGGATTCACGAGACCCAGTACTTC.

The chain joins TRBV6-5 to TRBJ2-3; D is perhaps TRBD2 (5 bases). The CDR3 totals 15 residues. Trimming took off 6 bases at V and 3 bases at J, with 16 bases between the two ends. Germline V gene lookup returns CDR1 MNHEY and CDR2 SVGAGI. Written as DNA, the CDR3 is TGTGCCAGCAGCTCGCCGGGGAGTAGGACAGATACGCAGTATTTT. This translates into CASSSPGSRTDTQYF.

J is TRBJ2-7 and V is TRBV6-5; 8 bases fit TRBD2. This CDR3 has 16 residues. Trimming at V came to 1 base and at J to 6 bases, leaving 11 bases not matched to a gene. The V gene's germline CDR1 is MNHEY and CDR2 SVGAGI. For the CDR3, the DNA is TGTGCCAGCAGTTACTTTCGGTCTAGCGGGTCCCGCGAGCAGTACTTC. This translates into CASSYFRSSGSREQYF.

The gene calls are TRBV19 and TRBJ1-2; D is undetermined. Germline V gene data show CDR1 as LNHDA and CDR2 as SQIVND (reference sequence). The CDR3 has 16 amino acids. Trimming took 1 base from V and 0 from J, leaving 12 bases between them. The CDR3 protein is CASSIAAGIANYGYTF. CDR3 DNA sequence: TGTGCCAGTAGTATAGCGGCGGGAATAGCTAACTATGGCTACACCTTC.

V and J are TRBV7-8 and TRBJ2-7; 9 bases map to TRBD1. The V gene end was trimmed by 3 bases and the J gene end by 2 bases; junction bases not matched to a gene: 5. This CDR3 region has 15 residues. Germline V gives CDR1 SGHVS, CDR2 FQNEAQ. The CDR3 loop reads CASSFPGQGTYEQYF. The DNA of the CDR3 is TGTGCCAGCAGCTTTCCGGGACAGGGAACCTACGAGCAGTACTTC.

This chain uses TRBV5-1 with TRBJ1-1; TRBD1 might be the D (5 bases). The CDR3 totals 15 residues. V was trimmed by 2 bases and J by 3 bases, leaving 14 bases between them. CDR1 SGHRS and CDR2 YFSETQ come from the germline V gene. The chain's CDR3 is CASSFGPGGDTEAFF. The CDR3 nucleotides read TGCGCCAGCAGCTTCGGACCGGGGGGGGACACTGAAGCTTTCTTT.

The chain recombines TRBV6-5 with TRBJ2-1; tentatively, D is TRBD1 (6 bases). The CDR3 sequence is 15 residues long. Looked up from germline, CDR1 is MNHEY and CDR2 is SVGAGI. With 7 bases removed from V and 8 bases from J, the gap between germline ends came to 21 bases. This CDR3 reads CASTRRRGRPHEQFF. For the CDR3, the DNA is TGTGCCAGCACCCGACGTAGGGGGAGACCCCATGAGCAGTTCTTC.

This clone was seen once. The rearrangement joins TRBV28 to TRBJ2-6; D perhaps matches TRBD2 (6 bases). Trimming removed 3 bases at V and 1 base at J, with 16 bases between. Germline V gene lookup returns CDR1 MDHEN and CDR2 SYDVKM. The CDR3 has 18 residues. The CDR3 sequence: CASSFTVSGTSGANVLTF. The CDR3 coding sequence is TGTGCCAGCAGTTTTACGGTTTCGGGGACTTCTGGGGCCAACGTCCTGACTTTC.

The genes are TRBV6-6 and TRBJ2-1; a possible D gene is TRBD1 (6 bases). CDR1 is MNHNY and CDR2 is SVGAGI in the germline V gene (reference sequence). Between the trimmed V and J ends, which lost 0 bases and 8 bases, there was a span of 17 bases. CDR3 length: 16 amino acids. The CDR3 DNA is TGTGCCAGCAGTTACTCGACCCCCGGGACAACGGATGAGCAGTTCTTC. This sequence encodes CASSYSTPGTTDEQFF.

For this clone: The germline gene is not matched at one end of the junction; a read error may be the cause. This chain links TRBV29-1 with TRBJ2-1; 9 nucleotides line up with TRBD2. This CDR3 contains 13 residues. CDR1 and CDR2 from the germline V gene are SQVTM and ANQGSEA. The CDR3 here is CSVEAVAGVEQFF. The CDR3 coding sequence is TGCAGCGTCGAAGCGGTAGCGGGAGTTGAGCAGTTCTTC.

A single count supports this clone. The rearrangement links TRBV29-1 to TRBJ1-2; D is ambiguous. The CDR3 is 15 residues long. V lost 3 bases to trimming and J lost 7 bases, with 21 bases between them. Germline CDR1 reads SQVTM; CDR2 reads ANQGSEA. This CDR3 is CSVEARPLSECGYTF. The DNA of the CDR3 is TGCAGCGTTGAGGCCAGGCCGCTGAGTGAGTGTGGCTACACCTTC.

The genes are TRBV2 and TRBJ1-5; no reliable D call. With 1 base removed from V and 1 base from J, the gap between germline ends came to 14 bases. The CDR3 has 17 amino acids. Germline V lookup: CDR1 SNHLY, CDR2 FYNNEI. The CDR3 coding sequence is TGTGCCAGCAGTGAAGTCCGAGGACTTATGAGCAATCAGCCCCAGCATTTT. Its protein product is CASSEVRGLMSNQPQHF.

This clone was observed once. CDR3 in amino acids: CASSLEASFYEQYF. The CDR3 region has the DNA TGTGCCAGCAGCTTAGAAGCTAGCTTCTACGAGCAGTACTTC. The chain links TRBV7-9 to TRBJ2-7, with D perhaps matching TRBD2 (5 bases). V lost 1 base and J 3 bases, leaving 10 bases between the germline ends. Germline values: CDR1 SEHNR, CDR2 FQNEAQ (reference sequence). This CDR3 region has 14 residues.

The chain uses TRBV6-1 and TRBJ1-2, with 9 bases identical to TRBD1. The V gene end was trimmed by 10 bases and the J gene end by 6 bases; junction bases not matched to a gene: 12. The length of the CDR3 is 14 residues. CDR1 and CDR2 (germline): MNHNS, SASEGT. CDR3 amino acids: CATLDRGYGHGYTF. In DNA form, the CDR3 reads TGTGCCACACTGGACAGGGGATATGGTCATGGCTACACCTTC.

This chain links TRBV6-5 with TRBJ1-1; TRBD1 aligns across 7 bases. V was pared by 3 bases and J by 3 bases, with 10 bases of the junction left unmatched. The CDR3 spans 16 residues. CDR1 MNHEY and CDR2 SVGAGI come from the germline V gene. The CDR3 sequence is CASSYRDSFGDTEAFF. The CDR3 nucleotides are TGTGCCAGCAGTTATCGGGACAGCTTTGGTGACACTGAAGCTTTCTTT.